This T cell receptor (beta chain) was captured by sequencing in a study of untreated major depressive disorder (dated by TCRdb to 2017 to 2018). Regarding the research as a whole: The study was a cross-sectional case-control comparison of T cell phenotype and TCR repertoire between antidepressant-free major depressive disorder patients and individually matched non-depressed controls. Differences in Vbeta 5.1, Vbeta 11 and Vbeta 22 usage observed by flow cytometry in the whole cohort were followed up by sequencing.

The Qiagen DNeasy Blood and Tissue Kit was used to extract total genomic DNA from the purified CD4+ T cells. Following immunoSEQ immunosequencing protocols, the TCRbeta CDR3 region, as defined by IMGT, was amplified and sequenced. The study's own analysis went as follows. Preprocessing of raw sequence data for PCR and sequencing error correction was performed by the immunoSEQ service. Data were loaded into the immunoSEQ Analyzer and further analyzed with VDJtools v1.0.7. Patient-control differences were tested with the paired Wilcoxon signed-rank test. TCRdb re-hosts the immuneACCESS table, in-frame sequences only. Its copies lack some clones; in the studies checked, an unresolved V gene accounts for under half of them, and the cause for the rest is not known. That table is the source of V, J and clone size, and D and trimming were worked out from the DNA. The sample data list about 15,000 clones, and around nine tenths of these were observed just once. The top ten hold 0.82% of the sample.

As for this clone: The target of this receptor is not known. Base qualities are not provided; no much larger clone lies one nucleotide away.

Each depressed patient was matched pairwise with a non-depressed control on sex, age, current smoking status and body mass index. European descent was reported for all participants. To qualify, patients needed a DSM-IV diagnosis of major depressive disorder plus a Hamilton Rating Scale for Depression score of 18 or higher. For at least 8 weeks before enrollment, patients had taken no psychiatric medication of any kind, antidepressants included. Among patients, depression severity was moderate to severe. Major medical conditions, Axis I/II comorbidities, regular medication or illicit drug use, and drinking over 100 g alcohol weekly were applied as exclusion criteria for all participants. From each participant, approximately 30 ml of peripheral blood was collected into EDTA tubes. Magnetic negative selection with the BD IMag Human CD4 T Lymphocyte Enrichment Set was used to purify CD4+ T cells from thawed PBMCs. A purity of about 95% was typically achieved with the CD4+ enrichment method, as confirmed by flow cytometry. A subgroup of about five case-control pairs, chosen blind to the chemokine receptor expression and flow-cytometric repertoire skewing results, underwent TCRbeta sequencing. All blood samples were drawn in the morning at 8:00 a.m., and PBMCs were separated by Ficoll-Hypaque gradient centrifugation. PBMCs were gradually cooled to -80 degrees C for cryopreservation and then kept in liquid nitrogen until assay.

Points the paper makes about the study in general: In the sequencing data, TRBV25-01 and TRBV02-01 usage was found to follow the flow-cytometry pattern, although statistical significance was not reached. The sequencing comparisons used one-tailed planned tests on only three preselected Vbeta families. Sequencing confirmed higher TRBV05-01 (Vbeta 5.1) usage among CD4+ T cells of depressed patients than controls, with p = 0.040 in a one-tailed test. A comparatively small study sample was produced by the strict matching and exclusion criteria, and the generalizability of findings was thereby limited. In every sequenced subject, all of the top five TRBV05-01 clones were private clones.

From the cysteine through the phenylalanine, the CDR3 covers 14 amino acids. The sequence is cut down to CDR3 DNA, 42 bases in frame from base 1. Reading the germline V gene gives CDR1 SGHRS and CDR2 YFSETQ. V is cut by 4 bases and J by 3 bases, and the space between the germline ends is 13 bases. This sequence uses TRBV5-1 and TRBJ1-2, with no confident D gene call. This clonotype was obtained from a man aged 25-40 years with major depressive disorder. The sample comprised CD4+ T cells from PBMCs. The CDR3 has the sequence CASSREPGHYGYTF. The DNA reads TGCGCCAGCAGCCGCGAACCCGGGCACTATGGCTACACCTTC. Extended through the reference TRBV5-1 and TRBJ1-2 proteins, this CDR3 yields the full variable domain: KAGVTQTPRYLIKTRGQQVTLSCSPISGHRSVSWYQQTPGQGLQFLFEYFSETQRNKGNFPGRFSGRQFSNSRSEMNVSTLELGDSALYLCASSREPGHYGYTFGSGTRLTVV.